This T cell receptor (beta chain) was recovered during a study of T-cell memory formation after mild COVID-19. About the study: Clusters of TCRs were largely donor specific.

Amplification by 5'RACE using constant-segment primers produced TCR alpha and TCR beta cDNA libraries that carried sample barcodes and UMIs. TCRdb reprocessed the 5' RACE reads via MiXCR and lists one record per CDR3 protein. The data hold 400,000 to 500,000 distinct CDR3 sequences, with approximately 20% observed a single time. In this sample, this clonotype turned up many times. The length of the CDR3 is 20 residues. CDR1 MGHRA and CDR2 YSYEKL come from the germline V gene. V was shortened by 1 base and J by 0 bases, with 24 bases between the two germline ends. The chain carries TRBV4-1 and TRBJ1-1; D is possibly TRBD1 (5 bases). Sequencing input: PBMCs or a T cell subset sorted from them (not recorded which). The TCR sequence derives from an adult woman who had mild COVID-19 (a few samples of this study predate the infection). Cell type and time point are not known. CDR3 amino acids: CASSQATADFLGAMNTEAFF. The CDR3 coding sequence is TGCGCCAGCAGCCAAGCCACGGCGGACTTTTTAGGGGCGATGAACACTGAAGCTTTCTTT.